This TCR beta chain stems from a study of T cells in Graves' hyperthyroidism and ophthalmopathy. Amplification of TCR beta CDR3 regions was performed using RNA transcripts as template. HTBI primers were used for first-round RT-PCR of the TCR CDR3. TCRdb re-derived calls from the multiplex PCR reads in MiXCR, one entry per CDR3 protein. The data show about 350,000 distinct CDR3 sequences, with less than 20% seen just once and around 16% held by the top ten. Germline CDR1 and CDR2: SGHVS and FQNEAQ. V lost 0 bases and J 4 bases, leaving 16 bases between the germline ends. The CDR3 loop spans 16 amino acids. Enrolled ophthalmopathy patients presented with a Clinical Activity Score of at least 3, a NOSPECS grade of at least 4, and disease duration under 3 months. Uncontrolled infection, other autoimmune disease, pregnancy or lactation excluded patients. The diagnostic basis comprised clinical symptoms, serum thyroxine and TRAb, thyroid ultrasound and orbital computed tomography.

This clonotype was obtained from a woman in her 40s with Graves' ophthalmopathy. The J gene is TRBJ2-7, the V gene TRBV7-8; D may match TRBD1 or TRBD2 (6 bases each). Source material: blood. The CDR3 region has the DNA TGTGCCAGCAGCTTAGCGCTGGGGGGCACAGGGTACGAGCAGTACTTC. This translates into CASSLALGGTGYEQYF. Using reference TRBV7-8 and TRBJ2-7 for the parts outside the CDR3, the full variable domain is GAGVSQSPRYKVAKRGQDVALRCDPISGHVSLFWYQQALGQGPEFLTYFQNEAQLDKSGLPSDRFFAERPEGSVSTLKIQRTQQEDSAVYLCASSLALGGTGYEQYFGPGTRLTVT.